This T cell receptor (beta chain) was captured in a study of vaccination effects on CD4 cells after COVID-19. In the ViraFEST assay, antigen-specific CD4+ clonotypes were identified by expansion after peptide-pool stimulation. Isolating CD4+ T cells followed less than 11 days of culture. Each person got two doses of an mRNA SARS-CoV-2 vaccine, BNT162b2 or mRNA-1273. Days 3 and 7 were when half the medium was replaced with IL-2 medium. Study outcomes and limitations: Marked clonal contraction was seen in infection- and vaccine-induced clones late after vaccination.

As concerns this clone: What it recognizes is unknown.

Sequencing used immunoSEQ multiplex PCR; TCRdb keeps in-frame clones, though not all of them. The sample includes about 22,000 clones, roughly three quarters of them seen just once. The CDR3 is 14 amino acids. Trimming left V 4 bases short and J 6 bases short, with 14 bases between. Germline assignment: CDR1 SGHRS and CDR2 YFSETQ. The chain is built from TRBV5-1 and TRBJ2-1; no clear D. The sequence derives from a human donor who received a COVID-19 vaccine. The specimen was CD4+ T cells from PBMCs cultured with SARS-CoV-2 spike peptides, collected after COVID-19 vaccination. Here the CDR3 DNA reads TGCGCCAGCAGCCGTAACAGTGATACCAATGAGCAGTTCTTC. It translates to CASSRNSDTNEQFF.